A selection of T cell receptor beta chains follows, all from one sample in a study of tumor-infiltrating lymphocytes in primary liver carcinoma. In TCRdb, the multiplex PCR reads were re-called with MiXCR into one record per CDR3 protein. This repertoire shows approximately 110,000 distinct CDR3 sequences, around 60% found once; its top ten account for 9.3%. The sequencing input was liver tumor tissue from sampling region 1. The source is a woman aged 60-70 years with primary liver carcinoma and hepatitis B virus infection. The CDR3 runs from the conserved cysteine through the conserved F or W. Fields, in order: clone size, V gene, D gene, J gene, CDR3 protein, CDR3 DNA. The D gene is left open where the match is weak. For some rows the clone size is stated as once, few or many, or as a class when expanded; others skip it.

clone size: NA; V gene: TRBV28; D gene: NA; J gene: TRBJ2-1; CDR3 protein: CASSPPLGGNEQFF; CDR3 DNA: TGTGCCAGCAGTCCCCCGTTGGGTGGCAATGAGCAGTTCTTC
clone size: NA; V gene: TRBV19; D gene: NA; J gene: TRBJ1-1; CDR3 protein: CASSNPSSPNTEAFF; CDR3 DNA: TGTGCCAGTAGCAATCCCAGCTCTCCGAACACTGAAGCTTTCTTT
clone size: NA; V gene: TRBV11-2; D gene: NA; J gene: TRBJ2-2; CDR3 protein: CACSSLITGELFF; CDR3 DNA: TGTGCCTGTAGCTCGCTAATCACCGGGGAGCTGTTTTTT
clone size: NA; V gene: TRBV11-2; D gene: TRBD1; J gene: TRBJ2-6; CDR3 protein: CANSRRRGTEGFPAGANVLTF; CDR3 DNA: TGTGCCAACAGTCGAAGACGAGGGACAGAGGGATTCCCAGCGGGGGCCAACGTCCTGACTTTC
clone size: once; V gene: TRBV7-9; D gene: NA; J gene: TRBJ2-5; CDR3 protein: CASSLATGRGETQYF; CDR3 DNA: TGTGCCAGCAGCTTAGCCACCGGAAGGGGGGAGACCCAGTACTTC
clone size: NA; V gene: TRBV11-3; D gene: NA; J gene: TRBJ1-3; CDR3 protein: CASSPRTTLGNTIYF; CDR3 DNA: TGCGCCAGCAGCCCACGGACCACACTTGGAAACACCATATATTTT
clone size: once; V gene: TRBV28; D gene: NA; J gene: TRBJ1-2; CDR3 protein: CASRQGTTTLYAF; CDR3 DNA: TGTGCCAGCAGACAAGGGACAACTACTCTCTACGCATTC
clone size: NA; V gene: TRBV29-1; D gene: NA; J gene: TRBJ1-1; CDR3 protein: CNPPGDLNTEVFF; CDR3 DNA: TGCAACCCCCCGGGGGACCTGAACACTGAAGTTTTCTTT
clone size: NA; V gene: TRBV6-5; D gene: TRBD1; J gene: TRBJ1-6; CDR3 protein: CASSLTGTGNSPNHF; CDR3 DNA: TGTGCCAGCAGTCTTACCGGGACAGGGAATTCACCCAACCACTTT
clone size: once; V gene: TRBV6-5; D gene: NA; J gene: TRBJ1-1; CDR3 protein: CTSSYGRLNTEVFF; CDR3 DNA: TGTACCAGCAGTTATGGCCGGCTGAACACTGAAGTTTTCTTT
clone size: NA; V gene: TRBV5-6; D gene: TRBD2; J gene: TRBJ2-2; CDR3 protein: CASNLEPSGSTGELFF; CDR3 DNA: TGTGCCAGCAACTTGGAACCTAGCGGGAGCACCGGGGAGCTGTTTTTT
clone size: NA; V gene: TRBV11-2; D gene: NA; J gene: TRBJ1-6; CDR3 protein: CASRSVGTRVSPLHF; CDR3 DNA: TGTGCCAGCAGATCCGTCGGGACACGGGTATCACCCCTCCACTTT
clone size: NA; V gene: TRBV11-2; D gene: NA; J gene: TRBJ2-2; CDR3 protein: CASSLHPNTGKLFF; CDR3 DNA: TGTGCCAGCAGCTTACACCCGAATACCGGGAAGCTGTTTTTT
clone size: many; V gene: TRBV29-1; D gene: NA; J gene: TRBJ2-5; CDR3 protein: CSVEETGRETQYF; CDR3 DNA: TGCAGCGTTGAGGAAACAGGGAGAGAGACCCAGTACTTC
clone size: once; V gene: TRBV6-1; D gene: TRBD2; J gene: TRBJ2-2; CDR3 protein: CVSTPGLAGGRTGELFF; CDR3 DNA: TGTGTCAGCACCCCGGGACTAGCGGGAGGTAGGACCGGGGAGCTGTTTTTT
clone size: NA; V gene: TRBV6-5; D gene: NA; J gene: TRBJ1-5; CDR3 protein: CASRPGTWRYSNQPQHF; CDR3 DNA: TGTGCCAGCAGACCCGGGACTTGGAGATATAGCAATCAGCCCCAGCATTTT